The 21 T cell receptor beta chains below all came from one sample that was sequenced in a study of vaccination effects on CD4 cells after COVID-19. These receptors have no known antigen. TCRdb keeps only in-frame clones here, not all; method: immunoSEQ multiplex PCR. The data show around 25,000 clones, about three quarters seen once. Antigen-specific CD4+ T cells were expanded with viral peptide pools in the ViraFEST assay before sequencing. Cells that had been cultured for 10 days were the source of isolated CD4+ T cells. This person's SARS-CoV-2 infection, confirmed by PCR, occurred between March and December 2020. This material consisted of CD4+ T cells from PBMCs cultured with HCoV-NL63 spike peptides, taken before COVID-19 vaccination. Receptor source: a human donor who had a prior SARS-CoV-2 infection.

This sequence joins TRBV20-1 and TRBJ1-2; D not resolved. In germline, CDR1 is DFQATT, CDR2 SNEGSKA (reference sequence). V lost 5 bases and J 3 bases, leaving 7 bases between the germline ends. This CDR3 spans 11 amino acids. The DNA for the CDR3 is TGCAGTGCTGGCGGGGACTATGGCTACACCTTC. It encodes CSAGGDYGYTF.

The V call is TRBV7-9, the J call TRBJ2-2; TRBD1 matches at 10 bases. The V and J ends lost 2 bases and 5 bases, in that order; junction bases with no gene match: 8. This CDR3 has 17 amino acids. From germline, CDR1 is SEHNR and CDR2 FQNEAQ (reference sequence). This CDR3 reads CASSLRQGARVTGELFF. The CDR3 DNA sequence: TGTGCCAGCAGCTTACGACAGGGGGCGAGAGTGACCGGGGAGCTGTTTTTT.

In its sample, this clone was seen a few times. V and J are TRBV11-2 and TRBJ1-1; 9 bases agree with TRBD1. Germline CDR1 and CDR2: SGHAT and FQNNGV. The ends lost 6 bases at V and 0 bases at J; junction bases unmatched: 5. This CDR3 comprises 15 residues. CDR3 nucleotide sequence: TGTGCCAGCAGTTATGACAGGGGGATGAACACTGAAGCTTTCTTT. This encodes CASSYDRGMNTEAFF. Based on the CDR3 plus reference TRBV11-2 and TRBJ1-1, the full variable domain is EAGVAQSPRYKIIEKRQSVAFWCNPISGHATLYWYQQILGQGPKLLIQFQNNGVVDDSQLPKDRFSAERLKGVDSTLKIQPAKLEDSAVYLCASSYDRGMNTEAFFGQGTRLTVV.

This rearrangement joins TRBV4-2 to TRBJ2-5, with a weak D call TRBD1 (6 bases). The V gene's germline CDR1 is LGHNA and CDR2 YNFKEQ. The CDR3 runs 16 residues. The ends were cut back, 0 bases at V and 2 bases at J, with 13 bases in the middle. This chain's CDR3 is CASSQERVRGQETQYF. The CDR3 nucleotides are TGTGCCAGCAGCCAAGAAAGAGTAAGGGGGCAAGAGACCCAGTACTTC.

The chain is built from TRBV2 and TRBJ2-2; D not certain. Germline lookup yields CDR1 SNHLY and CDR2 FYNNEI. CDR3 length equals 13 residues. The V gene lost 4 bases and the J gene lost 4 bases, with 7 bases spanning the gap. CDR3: CASSAGLTGELFF. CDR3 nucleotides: TGTGCCAGCAGTGCTGGGCTCACCGGGGAGCTGTTTTTT.

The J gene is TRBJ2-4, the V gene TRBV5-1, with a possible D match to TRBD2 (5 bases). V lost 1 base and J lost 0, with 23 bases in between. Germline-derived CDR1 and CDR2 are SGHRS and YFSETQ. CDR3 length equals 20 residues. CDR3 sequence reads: CASSLSGLGTNLVAKNIQYF. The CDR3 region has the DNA TGCGCCAGCAGCTTGAGCGGTCTGGGAACAAATTTAGTAGCCAAAAACATTCAGTACTTC.

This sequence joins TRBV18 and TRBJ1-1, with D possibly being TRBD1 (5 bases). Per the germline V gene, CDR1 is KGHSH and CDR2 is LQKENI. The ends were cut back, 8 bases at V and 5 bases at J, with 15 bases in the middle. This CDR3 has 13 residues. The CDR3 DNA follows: TGTGCCAGCGCAGGGAATATCAATACTGAAGCTTTCTTT. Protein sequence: CASAGNINTEAFF.

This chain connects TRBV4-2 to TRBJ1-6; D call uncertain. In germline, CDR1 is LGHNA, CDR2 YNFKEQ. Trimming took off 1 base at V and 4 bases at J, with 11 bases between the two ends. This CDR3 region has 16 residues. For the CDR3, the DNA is TGTGCCAGCAGCCAAGTTGCTGGCAGATATAATTCACCCCTCCACTTT. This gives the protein CASSQVAGRYNSPLHF.

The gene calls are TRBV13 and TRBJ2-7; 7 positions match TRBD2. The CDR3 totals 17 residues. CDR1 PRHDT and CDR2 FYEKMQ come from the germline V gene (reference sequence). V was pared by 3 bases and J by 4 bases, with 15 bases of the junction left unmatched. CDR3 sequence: CASSFYPLGREAYEQYF. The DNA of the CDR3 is TGTGCCAGCAGCTTTTACCCCCTTGGTCGGGAGGCTTACGAGCAGTACTTC.

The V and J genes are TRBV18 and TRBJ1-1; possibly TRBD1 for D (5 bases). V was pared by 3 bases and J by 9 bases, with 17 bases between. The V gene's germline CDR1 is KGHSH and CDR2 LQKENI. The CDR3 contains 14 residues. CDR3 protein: CASSPLIKQDKAFF. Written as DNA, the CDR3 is TGTGCCAGCTCACCTCTAATAAAACAGGATAAAGCTTTCTTT.

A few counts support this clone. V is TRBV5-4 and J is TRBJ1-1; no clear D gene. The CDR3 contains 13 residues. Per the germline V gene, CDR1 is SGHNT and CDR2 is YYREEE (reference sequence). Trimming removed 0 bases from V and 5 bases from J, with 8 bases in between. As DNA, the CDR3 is TGTGCCAGCAGCTTGGACTCAGCAACTGAAGCTTTCTTT. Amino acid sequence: CASSLDSATEAFF. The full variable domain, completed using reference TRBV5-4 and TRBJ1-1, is ETGVTQSPTHLIKTRGQQVTLRCSSQSGHNTVSWYQQALGQGPQFIFQYYREEENGRGNFPPRFSGLQFPNYSSELNVNALELDDSALYLCASSLDSATEAFFGQGTRLTVV.

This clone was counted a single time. This CDR3 reads CASSSQGDTEAFF. The CDR3 DNA sequence: TGTGCCAGCAGCAGTCAGGGGGACACTGAAGCTTTCTTT. The rearrangement uses TRBV7-3 and TRBJ1-1; 7 nucleotides match TRBD1. CDR1 is SGHTA, CDR2 FQGTGA, per germline. The CDR3 is made up of 13 amino acids. The ends lost 5 bases at V and 3 bases at J; junction bases unmatched: 3. Drawing the rest from reference TRBV7-3 and TRBJ1-1, the complete variable domain is GAGVSQTPSNKVTEKGKYVELRCDPISGHTALYWYRQSLGQGPEFLIYFQGTGAADDSGLPNDRFFAVRPEGSVSTLKIQRTERGDSAVYLCASSSQGDTEAFFGQGTRLTVV.

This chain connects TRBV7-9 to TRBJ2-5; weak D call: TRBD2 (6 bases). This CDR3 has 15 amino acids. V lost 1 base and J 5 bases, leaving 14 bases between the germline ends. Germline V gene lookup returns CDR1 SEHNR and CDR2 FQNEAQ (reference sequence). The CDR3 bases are TGTGCCAGCAGCTTAGGGGCCTCGGGGAGGGAGACCCAGTACTTC. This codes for CASSLGASGRETQYF. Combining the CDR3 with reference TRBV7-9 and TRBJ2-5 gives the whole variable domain DTGVSQNPRHKITKRGQNVTFRCDPISEHNRLYWYRQTLGQGPEFLTYFQNEAQLEKSRLLSDRFSAERPKGSFSTLEIQRTEQGDSAMYLCASSLGASGRETQYFGPGTRLLVL.

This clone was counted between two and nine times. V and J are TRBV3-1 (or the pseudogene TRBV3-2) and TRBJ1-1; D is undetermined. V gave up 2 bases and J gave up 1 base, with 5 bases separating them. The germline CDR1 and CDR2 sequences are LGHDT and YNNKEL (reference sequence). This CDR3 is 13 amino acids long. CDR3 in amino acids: CASSQPGNTEAFF. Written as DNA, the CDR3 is TGTGCCAGCAGCCAACCCGGGAACACTGAAGCTTTCTTT.

CDR3 residues: CASSRWGPNEKLFF. DNA of the CDR3: TGTGCCAGCAGTAGATGGGGGCCTAATGAAAAACTGTTTTTT. V and J are TRBV6-6 and TRBJ1-4, with D possibly being TRBD1 (6 bases). Trimming cost V 5 bases and J 3 bases, with 10 bases left between them. CDR1 is MNHNY and CDR2 is SVGAGI in the germline V gene (reference sequence). The CDR3 covers 14 residues.

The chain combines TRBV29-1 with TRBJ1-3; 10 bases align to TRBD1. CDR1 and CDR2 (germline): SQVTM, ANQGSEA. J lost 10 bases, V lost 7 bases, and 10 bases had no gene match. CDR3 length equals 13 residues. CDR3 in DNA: TGCAGCGCCCTCGACAGGGGGCAAAGGACCATATATTTT. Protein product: CSALDRGQRTIYF.

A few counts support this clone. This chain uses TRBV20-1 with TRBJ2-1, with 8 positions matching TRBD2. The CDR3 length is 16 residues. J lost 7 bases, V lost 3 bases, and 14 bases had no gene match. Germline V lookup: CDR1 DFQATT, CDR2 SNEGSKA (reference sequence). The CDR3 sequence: CSASVGAGVRENEQFF. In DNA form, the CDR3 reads TGCAGTGCTAGTGTTGGAGCGGGAGTACGGGAGAATGAGCAGTTCTTC.

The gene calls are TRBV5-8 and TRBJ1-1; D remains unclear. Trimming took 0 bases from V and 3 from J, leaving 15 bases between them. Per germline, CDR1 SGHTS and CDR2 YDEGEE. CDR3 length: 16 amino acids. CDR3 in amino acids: CASSLAIFLTDTEAFF. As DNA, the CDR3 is TGTGCCAGCAGCTTGGCCATCTTTTTAACGGACACTGAAGCTTTCTTT.

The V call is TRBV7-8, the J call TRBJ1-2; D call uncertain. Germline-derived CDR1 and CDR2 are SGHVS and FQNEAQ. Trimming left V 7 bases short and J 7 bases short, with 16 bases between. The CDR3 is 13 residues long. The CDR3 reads CASTRTRASGYTF. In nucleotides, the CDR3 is TGTGCCAGCACACGCACAAGGGCGAGTGGCTACACCTTC.

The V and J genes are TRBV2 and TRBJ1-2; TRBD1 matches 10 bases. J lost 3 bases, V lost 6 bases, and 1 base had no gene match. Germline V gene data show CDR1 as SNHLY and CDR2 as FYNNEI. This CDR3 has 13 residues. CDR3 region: CASRDRGHYGYTF. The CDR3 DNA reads TGTGCCAGCAGAGACAGGGGGCACTATGGCTACACCTTC.

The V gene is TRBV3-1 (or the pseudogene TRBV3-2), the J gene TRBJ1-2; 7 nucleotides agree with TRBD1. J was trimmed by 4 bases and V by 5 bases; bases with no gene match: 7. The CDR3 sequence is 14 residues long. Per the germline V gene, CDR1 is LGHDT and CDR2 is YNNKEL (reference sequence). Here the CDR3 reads CASSGGGRLYGYTF. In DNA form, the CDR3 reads TGTGCCAGCAGCGGAGGGGGCAGACTCTATGGCTACACCTTC.